One sample yielded the 8 T cell receptor beta chains listed below, sequenced in a study of blood T cell repertoires in COVID-19 (dated by TCRdb to about 2020). Libraries were constructed by the immunoSEQ multiplex PCR assay. This immuneACCESS table, as held by TCRdb, lists in-frame sequences with V and J called but not all clones. Of the missing ones, under half trace to an unresolved V gene in checked studies; the others have no known cause. Recorded for this sample are about 120,000 clones; around 81% of them occurred a single time. About 18% of the sample is held by the ten biggest clonotypes. Material: peripheral blood. The receptor set was obtained from a man aged 25-45 years with COVID-19, enrolled during active disease.

V usage is TRBV5-1 and J usage is TRBJ1-4; 8 bases agree with TRBD1. Losses at the gene ends were 3 bases for V and 8 bases for J; bases not matched to a gene: 9. This CDR3 is 15 amino acids long. CDR1 and CDR2 (germline): SGHRS, YFSETQ. The CDR3 sequence: CASSSGQGVNEKLFF. CDR3 sequence (DNA): TGCGCCAGCAGCTCTGGACAGGGAGTAAACGAAAAACTGTTTTTT.

V usage is TRBV3-1 (or the pseudogene TRBV3-2) and J usage is TRBJ1-5; the D is unclear. Germline CDR1 reads LGHDT; CDR2 reads YNNKEL (reference sequence). This CDR3 is 12 amino acids long. V was pared by 9 bases and J by 2 bases, with 8 bases between. The CDR3 DNA reads as TGTGCCAGGAGAAAATGCAATCAGCCCCAGCATTTT. This gives the protein CARRKCNQPQHF.

CDR3 sequence: CASSKTIVYRGNGANQPQHF. CDR3 sequence (DNA): TGTGCCAGCAGCAAAACCATAGTATACAGGGGAAATGGGGCCAATCAGCCCCAGCATTTT. The rearrangement uses TRBV21-1 and TRBJ1-5; the table's TRBD1 call for D was not verified on the DNA. TRBV21-1 is designated a pseudogene. This CDR3 region has 20 residues.

This chain connects TRBV6-5 to TRBJ2-3, with TRBD1 identical over 8 bases. The CDR3 is 15 amino acids. Germline loops: CDR1 MNHEY, CDR2 SVGAGI. The ends lost 2 bases at V and 3 bases at J; junction bases unmatched: 4. CDR3 nucleotides: TGTGCCAGCAGTTACGAAGACAGGGGAACAGATACGCAGTATTTT. The encoded protein is CASSYEDRGTDTQYF.

Turning to this clone: A read error may produce the germline difference seen at one junction end. V and J are TRBV2 and TRBJ1-4; D not certain. The V gene's germline CDR1 is SNHLY and CDR2 FYNNEI. CDR3 size: 13 residues. In nucleotides, the CDR3 is TGTGCCAGCAGTGAAAGAGGAGTAACCGATCCGCGTTTT. Encoded protein: CASSERGVTDPRF.

The CDR3 bases are TGCAGCGTTGGGTGGGCAGGGAACACTGAAGCTTTCTTT. Its protein product is CSVGWAGNTEAFF. This chain uses TRBV29-1 with TRBJ1-1; D unclear. The V end was cut by 4 bases, the J end by 1 base, with 10 bases between. Germline CDR1 and CDR2: SQVTM and ANQGSEA. The CDR3 is 13 residues long.

The chain is built from TRBV29-1 and TRBJ1-2; 8 bases are a match to TRBD1. The CDR3 contains 13 residues. Germline V lookup: CDR1 SQVTM, CDR2 ANQGSEA. The J segment lost 8 bases and the V segment lost 7 bases, leaving 12 bases of the junction unmatched. The CDR3 sequence: CSALPTGARGYTF. CDR3 nucleotide sequence: TGCAGCGCCCTTCCGACAGGGGCGCGAGGCTACACCTTC.

This clone was recorded a few times. V and J are TRBV7-9 and TRBJ2-7, with 7 positions matching TRBD2. The CDR3 totals 13 residues. Losses at the gene ends were 6 bases for V and 6 bases for J; bases not matched to a gene: 8. Germline V gene sequence: CDR1 SEHNR, CDR2 FQNEAQ (reference sequence). CDR3 DNA: TGTGCCAGCAGACTGGCGGGAGCGGGCGAGCAGTACTTC. It codes for CASRLAGAGEQYF.